This T cell receptor beta chain is drawn from a study of blood T cell repertoires in COVID-19. Libraries were prepared by immunoSEQ multiplex PCR; TCRdb keeps only in-frame clonotypes and omits some of them. This sample has under 250,000 clones, with roughly 88% found just once. This clone was seen only a few times. The ends were cut back, 8 bases at V and 7 bases at J, with 20 bases in the middle. The germline CDR1 and CDR2 sequences are LNHDA and SQIVND (reference sequence). The length of the CDR3 is 14 residues. The source is an elderly woman with COVID-19, enrolled during active disease. The genes are TRBV19 and TRBJ2-5, with D possibly being TRBD1 (7 bases). Sequenced input: peripheral blood. The CDR3 bases are TGTGCCAGTGCAGGGGGGACCACTGCGGGGACCCAGTACTTC. Translation gives CASAGGTTAGTQYF.